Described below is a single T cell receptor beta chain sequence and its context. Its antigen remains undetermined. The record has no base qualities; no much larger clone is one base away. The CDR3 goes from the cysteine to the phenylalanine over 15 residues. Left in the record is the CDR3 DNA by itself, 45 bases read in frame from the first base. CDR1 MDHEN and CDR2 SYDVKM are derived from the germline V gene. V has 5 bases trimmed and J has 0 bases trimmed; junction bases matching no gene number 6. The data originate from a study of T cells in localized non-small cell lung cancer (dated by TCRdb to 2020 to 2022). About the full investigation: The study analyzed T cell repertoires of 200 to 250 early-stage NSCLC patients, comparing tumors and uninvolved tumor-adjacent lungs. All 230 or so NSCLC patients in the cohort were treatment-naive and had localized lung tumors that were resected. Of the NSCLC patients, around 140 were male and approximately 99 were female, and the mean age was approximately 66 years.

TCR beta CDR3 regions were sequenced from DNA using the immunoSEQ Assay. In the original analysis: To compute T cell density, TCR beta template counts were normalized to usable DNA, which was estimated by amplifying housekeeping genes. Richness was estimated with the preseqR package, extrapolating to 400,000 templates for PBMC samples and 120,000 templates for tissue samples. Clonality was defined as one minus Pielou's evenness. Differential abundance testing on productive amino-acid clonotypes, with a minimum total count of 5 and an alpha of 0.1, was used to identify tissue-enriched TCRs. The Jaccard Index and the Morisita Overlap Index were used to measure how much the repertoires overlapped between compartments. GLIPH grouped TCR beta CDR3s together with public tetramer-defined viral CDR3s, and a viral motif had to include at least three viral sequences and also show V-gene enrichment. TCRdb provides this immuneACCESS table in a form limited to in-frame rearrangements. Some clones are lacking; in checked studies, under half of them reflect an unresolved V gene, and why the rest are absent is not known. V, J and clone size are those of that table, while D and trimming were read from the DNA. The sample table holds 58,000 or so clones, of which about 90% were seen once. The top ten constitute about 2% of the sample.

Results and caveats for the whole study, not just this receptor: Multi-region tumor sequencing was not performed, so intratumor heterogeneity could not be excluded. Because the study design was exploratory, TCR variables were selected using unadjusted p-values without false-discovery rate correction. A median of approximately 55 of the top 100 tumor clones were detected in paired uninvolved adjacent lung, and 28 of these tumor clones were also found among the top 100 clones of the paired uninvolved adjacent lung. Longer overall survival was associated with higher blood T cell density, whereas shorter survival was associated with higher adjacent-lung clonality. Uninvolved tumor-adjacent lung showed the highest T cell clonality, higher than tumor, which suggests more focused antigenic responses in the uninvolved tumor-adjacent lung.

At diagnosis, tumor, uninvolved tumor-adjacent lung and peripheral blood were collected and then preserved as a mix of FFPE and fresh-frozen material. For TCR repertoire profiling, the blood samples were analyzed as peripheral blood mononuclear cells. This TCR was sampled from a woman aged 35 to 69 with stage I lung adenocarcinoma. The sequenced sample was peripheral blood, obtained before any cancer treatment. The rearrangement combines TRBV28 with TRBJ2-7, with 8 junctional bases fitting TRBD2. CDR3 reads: CASSPNGGASYEQYF. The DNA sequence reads TGTGCCAGCAGTCCCAACGGGGGGGCCTCCTACGAGCAGTACTTC.